Given below is one T cell receptor beta chain in context. Its specificity is not known. The data are from a study of T cell responses to AZD1222 COVID-19 vaccine. Points from the study as a whole: Seropositive at baseline were only six or seven AZD1222 recipients. Mostly white British, mostly female donors; authors suggested clonal diversity may be underestimated. Spike-specific TCR breadth rose after two AZD1222 doses, and depth rose as well.

The CDR3 consists of 15 residues. CDR1 and CDR2 from the germline V gene are PRHDT and FYEKMQ (reference sequence). The V and J ends lost 5 bases and 0 bases respectively, with 12 bases between them. Assay used: immunoSEQ multiplex PCR; TCRdb lists only in-frame clones, some missing. The repertoire holds approximately 17,000 clones, over 60% seen once, with 14% in the top ten. The clonotype originates from an adult who received the AZD1222 COVID-19 vaccine. The sample here was peripheral blood, taken 28 days after the second AZD1222 dose. The genes are TRBV13 and TRBJ2-3; no clear D gene. In DNA form, the CDR3 reads TGTGCCAGCAGCCTCCGGTCCTATAGCACAGATACGCAGTATTTT. Protein: CASSLRSYSTDTQYF.